A single T cell receptor beta chain is shown here with its context. The data were taken from a study of blood T cell repertoires in COVID-19. Using immunoSEQ multiplex PCR, the repertoire was profiled, and TCRdb retains in-frame clones only, with some absent. This sample has under 300,000 clones; about 86% occur once, and the top ten carry 3.6%. The germline V gene encodes CDR1 MNHEY and CDR2 SVGAGI. The junction had 10 bases not matched to a gene; V was cut back by 7 bases and J by 10 bases. The CDR3 contains 14 residues. Material: peripheral blood. The clonotype originates from a man aged 18-30 years with active or convalescent COVID-19. The chain combines TRBV6-5 with TRBJ1-6; 7 nucleotides align to TRBD1. The DNA of the CDR3 is TGTGCCAGCACCGTTTACAGGGGAAAGTCACCCCTCCACTTT. Translating it yields CASTVYRGKSPLHF.